One sample yielded the 21 T cell receptor beta chains listed below, sequenced in a study of shared clonotypes between healthy human individuals. Assay used: immunoSEQ multiplex PCR; TCRdb lists only in-frame clones, some missing. Here the sample spans about 2.4 million clones, 85% to 95% being singletons. Sequencing was done on a sample of naive CD4+ T cells sorted from blood. Subset: CD45RA+ positively selected. The receptors were sampled from a man between 18 and 35 years old in good health.

The chain carries TRBV5-1 and TRBJ2-5; D is undetermined. The germline gives CDR1 SGHRS, CDR2 YFSETQ. Trimming stripped 0 bases from V and 1 base from J, with 13 bases between. The CDR3 covers 16 residues. The CDR3 DNA is TGCGCCAGCAGCTTGGCCGCTCTATATCCCCAAGAGACCCAGTACTTC. Translating gives CASSLAALYPQETQYF. Full variable domain (rest looked up from reference TRBV5-1 and TRBJ2-5): KAGVTQTPRYLIKTRGQQVTLSCSPISGHRSVSWYQQTPGQGLQFLFEYFSETQRNKGNFPGRFSGRQFSNSRSEMNVSTLELGDSALYLCASSLAALYPQETQYFGPGTRLLVL.

The chain recombines TRBV7-2 with TRBJ2-6; D might be TRBD1 or TRBD2, each matching 5 bases. V was cut by 11 bases and J by 0 bases, with 11 bases left in between. Per germline, CDR1 SGHTA and CDR2 FQGNSA. This CDR3 comprises 14 residues. DNA of the CDR3: TGTGCCGGGGGTCACAGCTCTGGGGCCAACGTCCTGACTTTC. It encodes CAGGHSSGANVLTF.

The V gene is TRBV28, the J gene TRBJ2-3; D not certain. The CDR3 runs 12 residues. The V gene's germline CDR1 is MDHEN and CDR2 SYDVKM. Between the trimmed V and J ends, which lost 5 bases and 2 bases, there was a span of 5 bases. CDR3 DNA: TGTGCCAGCAGTATAAACACAGATACGCAGTATTTT. Protein: CASSINTDTQYF.

CDR3 sequence reads: CASSFMDRDTEAFF. The CDR3, as DNA: TGTGCCAGCAGTTTCATGGACAGGGACACTGAAGCTTTCTTT. The chain joins TRBV28 to TRBJ1-1; 8 nucleotides align to TRBD1. Germline V gene data show CDR1 as MDHEN and CDR2 as SYDVKM. With V trimmed by 3 bases and J by 3 bases, 3 bases remained unmatched. This CDR3 is built from 14 residues. The full variable domain, with the rest looked up from reference TRBV28 and TRBJ1-1, is DVKVTQSSRYLVKRTGEKVFLECVQDMDHENMFWYRQDPGLGLRLIYFSYDVKMKEKGDIPEGYSVSREKKERFSLILESASTNQTSMYLCASSFMDRDTEAFFGQGTRLTVV.

On this clone: The sample has other DNA sequences that encode this CDR3 too. The chain has TRBV5-6 and TRBJ1-5; D is uncertain. This CDR3 is built from 14 residues. Trimming took 0 bases from V and 2 from J, leaving 6 bases between them. Germline CDR1 is SGHDT and CDR2 is YYEEEE. The CDR3 sequence: CASSLDGRNQPQHF. Written as DNA, the CDR3 is TGTGCCAGCAGCTTGGACGGGCGCAATCAGCCCCAGCATTTT. Combining the CDR3 with reference TRBV5-6 and TRBJ1-5 gives the whole variable domain DAGVTQSPTHLIKTRGQQVTLRCSPKSGHDTVSWYQQALGQGPQFIFQYYEEEERQRGNFPDRFSGHQFPNYSSELNVNALLLGDSALYLCASSLDGRNQPQHFGDGTRLSIL.

Details on this clone: Other nucleotide sequences in the sample specify the same CDR3. V is TRBV6-5 and J is TRBJ2-3; 12 bases line up with TRBD2. CDR1 is MNHEY and CDR2 is SVGAGI in the germline V gene. With V trimmed by 6 bases and J by 3 bases, 1 base remained unmatched. This CDR3 contains 14 residues. CDR3 loop: CASRLAGGTDTQYF. The CDR3 bases are TGTGCCAGCAGGCTAGCGGGGGGGACAGATACGCAGTATTTT.

This clone was counted only a few times. Written as DNA, the CDR3 is TGTGCCAGCAGTTGGATCGGGGCCACTGAAGCTTTCTTT. It yields the protein CASSWIGATEAFF. The J gene is TRBJ1-1, the V gene TRBV27; weak D call: TRBD1 (5 bases). V was pared by 4 bases and J by 4 bases, with 10 bases between. The CDR3 runs 13 residues. The germline CDR1 and CDR2 sequences are MNHEY and SMNVEV (reference sequence).

This chain connects TRBV28 to TRBJ1-1; D is ambiguous. The CDR3 loop spans 14 amino acids. Trimming stripped 1 base from V and 0 bases from J, with 6 bases between. Germline-derived CDR1 and CDR2 are MDHEN and SYDVKM. CDR3 DNA sequence: TGTGCCAGCAGTTTATATACCTTGAACACTGAAGCTTTCTTT. Translated, it gives CASSLYTLNTEAFF.

CDR3 nucleotides: TGTGCCAGCAGCTCAACGACTAGCTATGCAGTCGAGCAGTACTTC. It codes for CASSSTTSYAVEQYF. The chain employs TRBV7-2 and TRBJ2-7; 7 nucleotides align to TRBD2. Germline loops: CDR1 SGHTA, CDR2 FQGNSA. The CDR3 has 15 residues. The junction had 12 bases not matched to a gene; V was cut back by 4 bases and J by 6 bases.

V usage is TRBV27 and J usage is TRBJ2-5; D is possibly TRBD1 (5 bases). The V end lost 6 bases, the J end lost 4 bases, and 12 bases lay between the germline ends. Germline V CDR1 and CDR2: MNHEY, SMNVEV (reference sequence). CDR3 length: 13 amino acids. The CDR3 sequence: CASRALDRETQYF. CDR3 nucleotide sequence: TGTGCCAGCAGAGCGCTAGACAGAGAGACCCAGTACTTC.

J is TRBJ2-7 and V is TRBV4-1; maybe TRBD2 (6 bases). V dropped 4 bases and J dropped 12 bases, with 16 bases sitting between them. CDR3 length: 12 residues. Germline CDR1 and CDR2: MGHRA and YSYEKL. For the CDR3, the DNA is TGCGCCAGCAGCCCTAGAGAGGGGAGGTTGTACTTC. Amino acids: CASSPREGRLYF.

The chain combines TRBV30 with TRBJ2-2; no clear D gene. The V end lost 2 bases, the J end lost 5 bases, and 6 bases lay between the germline ends. This CDR3 region has 12 residues. Germline V CDR1 and CDR2: GTSNPN, SVGIG (reference sequence). CDR3 DNA sequence: TGTGCCTGGAGTCAATTTACCGGGGAGCTGTTTTTT. The encoded protein is CAWSQFTGELFF.

The CDR3 region has the DNA TGTGCCAGCAGTGAAGGATGGGGCAATCAGCCCCAGCATTTT. The encoded protein is CASSEGWGNQPQHF. This rearrangement joins TRBV6-1 to TRBJ1-5; D is ambiguous. Germline V CDR1 and CDR2: MNHNS, SASEGT. The CDR3 contains 14 residues. The germline V and J ends were trimmed by 1 base and 2 bases, with 6 bases remaining between them.

This chain connects TRBV5-6 to TRBJ1-3; TRBD1 might be the D (6 bases). The V gene lost 0 bases and the J gene lost 0 bases, with 7 bases spanning the gap. Per germline, CDR1 SGHDT and CDR2 YYEEEE. The CDR3 is 15 amino acids. CDR3 protein: CASSLEGGSGNTIYF. CDR3 nucleotides: TGTGCCAGCAGCTTGGAAGGGGGCTCTGGAAACACCATATATTTT.

The V gene is TRBV2, the J gene TRBJ2-2, with D unresolved. This CDR3 has 14 residues. Trimming left V 7 bases short and J 2 bases short, with 11 bases between. Germline V gene lookup returns CDR1 SNHLY and CDR2 FYNNEI. The CDR3 bases are TGTGCCAGCATCGTAAAGAAAAACACCGGGGAGCTGTTTTTT. Its translation is CASIVKKNTGELFF.

On this clone itself: Distinct nucleotide sequences in the sample also encode this CDR3. The chain employs TRBV18 and TRBJ2-5; D may be TRBD2 (5 bases). The CDR3 is 13 amino acids. Germline CDR1 and CDR2: KGHSH and LQKENI. Trimming cost V 1 base and J 5 bases, with 8 bases left between them. The CDR3 DNA sequence: TGTGCCAGCTCACCACGGTCGGGGGAGACCCAGTACTTC. Its translation is CASSPRSGETQYF. Full variable domain (remainder filled in from reference TRBV18 and TRBJ2-5): NAGVMQNPRHLVRRRGQEARLRCSPMKGHSHVYWYRQLPEEGLKFMVYLQKENIIDESGMPKERFSAEFPKEGPSILRIQQVVRGDSAAYFCASSPRSGETQYFGPGTRLLVL.

This clone has only one observation. CDR3 coding DNA: TGTGCCATCTGGGACCCCCTGGGGAACACTGAAGCTTTCTTT. This encodes CAIWDPLGNTEAFF. The chain links TRBV10-3 to TRBJ1-1, with D maybe TRBD1 (5 bases). The CDR3 extends over 14 amino acids. V was trimmed by 8 bases and J by 1 base, leaving 14 bases between them. Germline V gene lookup returns CDR1 ENHRY and CDR2 SYGVKD.

With respect to this clone: Other nucleotide sequences from this sample produce the same CDR3. This chain links TRBV10-2 with TRBJ2-7, with D possibly being TRBD1 (5 bases). Germline V gives CDR1 WSHSY, CDR2 SAAADI. The CDR3 has 12 amino acids. Trimming removed 4 bases at V and 3 bases at J, with 7 bases between. The CDR3 loop reads CASSVQGYEQYF. The CDR3, as DNA: TGCGCCAGCAGTGTCCAGGGCTACGAGCAGTACTTC.

The rearrangement joins TRBV7-2 to TRBJ2-3; D tentatively reads TRBD1 or TRBD2 (6 bases each). There are 16 residues in the CDR3. The germline V gene encodes CDR1 SGHTA and CDR2 FQGNSA. Deletions cut 1 base from V and 3 bases from J, with 14 bases between. DNA of the CDR3: TGTGCCAGCAGCTTAGTAGGGGGACTTAGGACAGATACGCAGTATTTT. Translating it yields CASSLVGGLRTDTQYF.

The J gene is TRBJ2-7, the V gene TRBV2, with D perhaps TRBD1 (6 bases). V was trimmed by 4 bases and J by 5 bases, leaving 18 bases between them. Germline V gene sequence: CDR1 SNHLY, CDR2 FYNNEI. The CDR3 length is 15 residues. CDR3: CASSGDQGPLHEQYF. Written as DNA, the CDR3 is TGTGCCAGCAGTGGGGATCAGGGGCCTCTGCACGAGCAGTACTTC. The whole variable domain, filled in from reference TRBV2 and TRBJ2-7, reads EPEVTQTPSHQVTQMGQEVILRCVPISNHLYFYWYRQILGQKVEFLVSFYNNEISEKSEIFDDQFSVERPDGSNFTLKIRSTKLEDSAMYFCASSGDQGPLHEQYFGPGTRLTVT.

This chain links TRBV30 with TRBJ2-4; 8 positions agree with TRBD2. CDR3 size: 18 residues. Germline CDR1 and CDR2: GTSNPN and SVGIG (reference sequence). V lost 0 bases, J lost 2 bases, and 12 bases stayed unmatched. CDR3 nucleotide sequence: TGTGCCTGGAGTGTACCTAGCGGGCCCTTCGGAACCAAAAACATTCAGTACTTC. Its protein is CAWSVPSGPFGTKNIQYF.